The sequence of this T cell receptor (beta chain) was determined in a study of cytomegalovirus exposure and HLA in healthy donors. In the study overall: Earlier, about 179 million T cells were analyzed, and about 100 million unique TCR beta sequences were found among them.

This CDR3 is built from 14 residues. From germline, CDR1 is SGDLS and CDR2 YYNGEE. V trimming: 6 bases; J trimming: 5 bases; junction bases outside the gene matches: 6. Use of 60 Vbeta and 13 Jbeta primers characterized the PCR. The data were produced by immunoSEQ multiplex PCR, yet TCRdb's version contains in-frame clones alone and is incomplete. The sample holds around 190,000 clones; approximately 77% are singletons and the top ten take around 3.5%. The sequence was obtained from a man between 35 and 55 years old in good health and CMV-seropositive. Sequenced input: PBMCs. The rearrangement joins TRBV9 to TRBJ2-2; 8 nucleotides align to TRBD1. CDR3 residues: CASTPGTGTGELFF. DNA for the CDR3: TGTGCCAGCACCCCTGGGACAGGTACCGGGGAGCTGTTTTTT.